This T cell receptor beta chain was captured in a study of type 1 regulatory T cells. Across the study: This in vitro CD4 product, T-allo10, is enriched for Tr1 cells and alloantigen-specific.

Study-wide findings and caveats: Tr1 cells had a more restricted TCR repertoire than non-Tr1 cells.

TCRdb used MiXCR to reprocess the reads, holding one entry per CDR3 protein. The table has about 42,000 distinct CDR3 sequences, about 12% seen once; the top ten hold 6.5% to 9%. Comments on this clonotype: What it recognizes is unknown.

Per the germline V gene, CDR1 is SGHTA and CDR2 is FQGTGA. This CDR3 region has 16 residues. The V segment lost 5 bases and the J segment 1 base; nucleotides outside the gene matches: 8. This clonotype was sampled from a human donor in good health. The specimen was cultured non-Tr1 T cells, either the whole culture or a sorted T cell fraction (not recorded which). This chain joins TRBV7-3 and TRBJ1-1, with TRBD1 matching over 9 bases. For the CDR3, the DNA is TGTGCCAGCAGCGTCGGGACAGGGACCACGAACACTGAAGCTTTCTTT. Translating it yields CASSVGTGTTNTEAFF.